This T cell receptor beta chain is drawn from a study of cytomegalovirus exposure and HLA in healthy donors. The study's findings and limits: Later work associated around 18,000 TCR beta sequences with HLA alleles at 0.05 false discovery rate. Earlier analysis looked at TCR beta V segments, and most were productive about 90% or about 30% of the time. It emerged from a later analysis that several of the most significant clusters appeared to be linked to common viral pathogens.

With 60 Vbeta and 13 Jbeta primers, the PCR was carried out. Using immunoSEQ multiplex PCR, the repertoire was profiled, and TCRdb retains in-frame clones only, with some absent. The sample has some 120,000 clones, roughly 70% seen once. In this sample, this clone turned up a few times. What it binds is not known. This TCR was recovered from a woman between 40 and 55 years old in good health and CMV-seronegative. The sample comprised PBMCs.

The CDR3: CASNLAGGSYEQYF. The DNA for the CDR3 is TGTGCCAGCAACCTAGCGGGAGGCTCCTACGAGCAGTACTTC. The chain joins TRBV7-9 to TRBJ2-7; 11 bases agree with TRBD2. This CDR3 has 14 residues. After removal of 7 bases from V and 0 bases from J, the junction contained 2 bases not matched to a gene. The V gene's germline CDR1 is SEHNR and CDR2 FQNEAQ (reference sequence).